This record looks at one T cell receptor beta chain sequence and its context. This clonotype was found many times. Its antigen is currently not known. Base qualities are not recorded, but no much larger clone differs from it by a single base. The V and J ends are trimmed by 4 bases and 1 base, leaving 14 bases between them. The CDR3 spans 15 residues, from the cysteine through the phenylalanine. Left in the record is the CDR3 DNA by itself, 45 bases read in frame from the first base. As encoded in the germline V gene, CDR1 is MDHEN while CDR2 is SYDVKM. This sample was taken from a study of blood T cells in healthy people across ages (dated by TCRdb to the mid-2010s). Context from the whole study: In model experiments, roughly one uniquely barcoded TCR beta cDNA molecule per two T cells was captured by template switching. The study measured age-related changes in TCR beta repertoire diversity using deep sequencing normalized with unique cDNA molecular identifiers. Using the same blood draw, the study looked at two additional independent replicas of 1 million unique cDNA reads for two donors, one aged 18 to 30 and the other aged 80 or older. Four age groups were formed from the donors: young (average 16 years), middle-aged (around 37), aged (62) and long-lived (around 80). To avoid experimental bias, donors of different ages were randomly spread across the sequencing lanes. Overall study results and their limits: As age increased, observed TCR beta diversity per million T cells dropped in a roughly linear way, and a significant reduction was already evident by age 40. Compared with the aged group, more naive CD4+ T cells, fewer expanded clones and increased TCR diversity were shown by the long-lived group, suggesting age selection. Bulk unsorted PBMC profiling prevented conclusive comparison of naive and antigen-experienced compartments. Donor CMV infection status was unknown, potentially confounding age-related changes in expanded clonotypes. A strong correlation was found between observed TCR beta diversity and the percentage of naive T cells measured by flow cytometry. Estimates of total diversity based on one million sequenced T cells were regarded as lower bounds and as underestimates.

Systemically healthy Caucasian individuals from Russia, some 38 in total and aged about 6 to 100 years, were included as donors. Around 9.7 milliliters of peripheral blood were collected from each donor into EDTA-treated Vacutainer tubes. PBMCs were isolated by Ficoll-Paque density-gradient centrifugation, with at least 7 million obtained per sample. Trizol reagent was used to extract total RNA from PBMCs, with at least 6 micrograms per sample. The percentages of naive CD45RAhigh/CD27high T cells were determined by flow cytometry on a PBMC aliquot from every donor. The library was prepared using 5' RACE. Instrument used: Illumina HiSeq 2500. A second PCR of 7 to 11 cycles was run with a J-beta primer mix and a sample-barcoded 5' primer. A template-switch 5' adaptor carrying 12 random nucleotides introduced a unique molecular identifier onto each TCR beta cDNA molecule. At least 2.5 million CDR3-containing paired-end reads were obtained from each sample. First-strand cDNA was synthesized from all RNA with the Mint cDNA synthesis kit, primed by a TRBC-specific oligonucleotide. After uracil-DNA glycosylase treatment, a first 18-cycle PCR used universal primers M1SS and BC2_uni_R on all cDNA. As for the original processing: Normalization of each sample was performed by random selection of 1 million high-quality reads, each carrying a distinct molecular identifier. Reads sharing molecular identifiers were discarded rather than binned into consensus sequences. MiTCR, set to a Q25 quality threshold and the strictest error-elimination algorithm, was used for CDR3 identification, clonotype clustering and error correction. A nonparametric unseen species model with Euler transformation was used to estimate lower-bound total TCR beta diversity. In-frame beta chains were kept once TCRdb had trimmed the public reads at Q25 with fastp and called clones with MiXCR. Records with the same CDR3 protein are collapsed into one entry carrying the most frequent genes and DNA. The authors' filters were not applied to this entry. This sample gives 650,000 to 800,000 distinct CDR3 sequences in total; 52% of them show up just once. The ten largest clones add up to about 13% of the sample.

The specimen sequenced was blood. This TCR was recovered from a woman aged 80 or older in good health. The chain is made from TRBV28 and TRBJ2-7, with TRBD2 as a weak D call on 5 bases. In nucleotide form, the sequence is TGTGCCAGCAGTTCTCTCCGGGGAGATTCCTACGAGCAGTACTTC. Translated, this is CASSSLRGDSYEQYF.